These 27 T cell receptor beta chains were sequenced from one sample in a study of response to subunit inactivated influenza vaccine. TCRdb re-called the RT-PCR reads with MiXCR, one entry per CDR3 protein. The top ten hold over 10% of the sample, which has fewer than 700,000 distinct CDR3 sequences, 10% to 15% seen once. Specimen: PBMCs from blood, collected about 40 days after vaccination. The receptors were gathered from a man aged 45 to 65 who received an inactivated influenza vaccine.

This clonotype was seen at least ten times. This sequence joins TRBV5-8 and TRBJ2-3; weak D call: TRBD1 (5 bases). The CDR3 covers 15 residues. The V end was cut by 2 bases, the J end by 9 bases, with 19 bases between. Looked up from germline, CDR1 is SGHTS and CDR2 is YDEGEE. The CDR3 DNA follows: TGTGCCAGCAGCTTCTTATCACAGGCCTGGGGCACGCAGTATTTT. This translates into CASSFLSQAWGTQYF.

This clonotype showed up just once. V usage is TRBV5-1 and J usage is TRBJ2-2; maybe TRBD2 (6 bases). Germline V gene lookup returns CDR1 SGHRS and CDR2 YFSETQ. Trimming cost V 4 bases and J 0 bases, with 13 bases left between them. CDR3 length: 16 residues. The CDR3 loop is CASSPAGHSNTGELFF. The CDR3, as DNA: TGCGCCAGCAGCCCGGCGGGGCATTCGAACACCGGGGAGCTGTTTTTT. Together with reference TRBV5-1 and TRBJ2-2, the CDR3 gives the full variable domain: KAGVTQTPRYLIKTRGQQVTLSCSPISGHRSVSWYQQTPGQGLQFLFEYFSETQRNKGNFPGRFSGRQFSNSRSEMNVSTLELGDSALYLCASSPAGHSNTGELFFGEGSRLTVL.

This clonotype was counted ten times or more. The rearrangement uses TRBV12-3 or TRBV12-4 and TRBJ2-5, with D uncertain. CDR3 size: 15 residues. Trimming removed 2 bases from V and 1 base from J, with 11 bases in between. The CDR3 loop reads CASSLYRNRQETQYF. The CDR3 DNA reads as TGTGCCAGCAGTTTATACCGGAACCGCCAAGAGACCCAGTACTTC.

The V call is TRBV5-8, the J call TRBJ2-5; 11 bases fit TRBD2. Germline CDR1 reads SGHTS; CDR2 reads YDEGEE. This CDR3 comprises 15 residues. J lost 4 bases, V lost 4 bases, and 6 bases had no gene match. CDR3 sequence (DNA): TGTGCCAGCAGCCCCGCGGGACTAGCGGTAGAGACCCAGTACTTC. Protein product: CASSPAGLAVETQYF. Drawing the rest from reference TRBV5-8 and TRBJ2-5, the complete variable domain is EAGVTQSPTHLIKTRGQQATLRCSPISGHTSVYWYQQALGLGLQFLLWYDEGEERNRGNFPPRFSGRQFPNYSSELNVNALELEDSALYLCASSPAGLAVETQYFGPGTRLLVL.

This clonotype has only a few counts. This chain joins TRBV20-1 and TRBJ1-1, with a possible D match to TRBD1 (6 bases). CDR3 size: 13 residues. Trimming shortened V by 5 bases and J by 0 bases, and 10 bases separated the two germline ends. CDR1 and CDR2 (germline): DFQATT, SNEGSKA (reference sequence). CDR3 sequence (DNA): TGCAGTGCTGCCGGACAGATGAACACTGAAGCTTTCTTT. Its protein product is CSAAGQMNTEAFF.

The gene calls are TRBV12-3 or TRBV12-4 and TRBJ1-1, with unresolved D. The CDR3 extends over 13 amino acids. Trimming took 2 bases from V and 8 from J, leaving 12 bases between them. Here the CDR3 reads CASSLSVRREAFF. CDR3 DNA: TGTGCCAGCAGTTTAAGCGTCCGGAGGGAAGCTTTCTTT.

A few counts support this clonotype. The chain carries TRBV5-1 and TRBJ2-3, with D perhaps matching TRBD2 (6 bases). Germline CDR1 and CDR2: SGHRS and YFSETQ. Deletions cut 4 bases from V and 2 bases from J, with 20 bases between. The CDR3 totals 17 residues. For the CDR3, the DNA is TGCGCCAGCAGCCCTGCGGGGCCAACCCAAGCCACAGATACGCAGTATTTT. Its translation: CASSPAGPTQATDTQYF.

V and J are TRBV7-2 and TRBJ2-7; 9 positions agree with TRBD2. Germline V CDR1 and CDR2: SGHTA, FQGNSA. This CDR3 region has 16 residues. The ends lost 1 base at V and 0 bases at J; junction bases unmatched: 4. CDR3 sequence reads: CASSLVAGGSSYEQYF. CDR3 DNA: TGTGCCAGCAGCTTAGTTGCGGGGGGGAGCTCCTACGAGCAGTACTTC. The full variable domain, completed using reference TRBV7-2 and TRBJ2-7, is GAGVSQSPSNKVTEKGKDVELRCDPISGHTALYWYRQSLGQGLEFLIYFQGNSAPDKSGLPSDRFSAERTGGSVSTLTIQRTQQEDSAVYLCASSLVAGGSSYEQYFGPGTRLTVT.

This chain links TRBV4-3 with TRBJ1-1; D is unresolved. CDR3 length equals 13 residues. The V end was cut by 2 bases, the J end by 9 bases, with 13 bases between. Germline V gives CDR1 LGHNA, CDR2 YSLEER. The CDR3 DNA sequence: TGCGCCAGCAGCCAATACTCGGAGGGTCAAGCTTTCTTT. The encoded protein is CASSQYSEGQAFF.

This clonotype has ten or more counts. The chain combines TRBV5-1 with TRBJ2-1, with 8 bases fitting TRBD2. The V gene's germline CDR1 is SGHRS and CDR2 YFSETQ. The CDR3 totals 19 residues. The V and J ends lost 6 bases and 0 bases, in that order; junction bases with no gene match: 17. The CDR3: CASTKGLAPLRSSYNEQFF. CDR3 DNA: TGCGCCAGCACCAAAGGACTAGCACCTTTAAGGAGCTCCTACAATGAGCAGTTCTTC. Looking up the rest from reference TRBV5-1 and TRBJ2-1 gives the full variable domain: KAGVTQTPRYLIKTRGQQVTLSCSPISGHRSVSWYQQTPGQGLQFLFEYFSETQRNKGNFPGRFSGRQFSNSRSEMNVSTLELGDSALYLCASTKGLAPLRSSYNEQFFGPGTRLTVL.

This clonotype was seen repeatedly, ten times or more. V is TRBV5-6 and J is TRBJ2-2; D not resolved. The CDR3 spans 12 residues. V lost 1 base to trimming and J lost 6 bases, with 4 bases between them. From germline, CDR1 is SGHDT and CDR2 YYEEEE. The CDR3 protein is CASSLLAGELFF. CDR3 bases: TGTGCCAGCAGCTTGCTAGCCGGGGAGCTGTTTTTT.

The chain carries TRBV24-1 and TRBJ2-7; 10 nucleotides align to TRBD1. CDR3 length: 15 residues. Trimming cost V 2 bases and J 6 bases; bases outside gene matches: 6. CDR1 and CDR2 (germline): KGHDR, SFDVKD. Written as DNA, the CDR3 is TGTGCCACCAGTGATTCCGGGACAGGGGATTCCGAGCAGTACTTC. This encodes CATSDSGTGDSEQYF.

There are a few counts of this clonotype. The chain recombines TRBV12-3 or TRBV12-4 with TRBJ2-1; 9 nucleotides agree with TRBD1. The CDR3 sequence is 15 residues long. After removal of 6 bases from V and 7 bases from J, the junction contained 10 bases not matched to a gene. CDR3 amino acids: CASRKQGAQVNEQFF. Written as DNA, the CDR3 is TGTGCCAGCAGAAAACAGGGGGCGCAAGTGAATGAGCAGTTCTTC.

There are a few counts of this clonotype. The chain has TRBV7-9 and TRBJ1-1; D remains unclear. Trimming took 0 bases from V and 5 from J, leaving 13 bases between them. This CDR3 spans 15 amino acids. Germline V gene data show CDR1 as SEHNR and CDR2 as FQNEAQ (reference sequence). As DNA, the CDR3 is TGTGCCAGCAGCTTAGCCGAGGCACGAGGGACTGAAGCTTTCTTT. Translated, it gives CASSLAEARGTEAFF.

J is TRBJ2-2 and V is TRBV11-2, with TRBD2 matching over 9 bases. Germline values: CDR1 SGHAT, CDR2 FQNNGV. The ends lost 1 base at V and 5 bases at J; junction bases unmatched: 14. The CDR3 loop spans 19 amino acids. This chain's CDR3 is CASSLVYIAGGPLTGELFF. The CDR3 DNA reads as TGTGCCAGCAGCTTAGTATATATCGCGGGAGGGCCCCTAACCGGGGAGCTGTTTTTT.

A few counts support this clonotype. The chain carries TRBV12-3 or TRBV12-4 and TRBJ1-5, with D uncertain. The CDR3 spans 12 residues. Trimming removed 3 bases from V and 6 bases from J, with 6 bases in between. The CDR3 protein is CASSFPPQPQHF. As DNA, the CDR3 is TGTGCCAGCAGTTTCCCCCCTCAGCCCCAGCATTTT.

The CDR3 reads CASSIPGTGGGDEQFF. DNA of the CDR3: TGTGCCAGCAGCATCCCCGGGACAGGGGGCGGGGATGAGCAGTTCTTC. The V call is TRBV7-6, the J call TRBJ2-1; 12 nucleotides agree with TRBD1. The CDR3 is 16 residues long. V was pared by 5 bases and J by 8 bases, with 10 bases of the junction left unmatched. CDR1 is SGHVS and CDR2 is FNYEAQ in the germline V gene.

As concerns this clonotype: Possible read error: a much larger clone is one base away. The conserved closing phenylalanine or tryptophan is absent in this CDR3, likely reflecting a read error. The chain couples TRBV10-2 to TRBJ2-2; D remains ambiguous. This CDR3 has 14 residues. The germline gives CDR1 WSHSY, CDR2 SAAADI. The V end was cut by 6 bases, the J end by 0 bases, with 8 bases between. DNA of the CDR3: TGCGCCAGCAGGATAGGGTCGAACACCGGGGAGCTGTTTTCT. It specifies CASRIGSNTGELFS.

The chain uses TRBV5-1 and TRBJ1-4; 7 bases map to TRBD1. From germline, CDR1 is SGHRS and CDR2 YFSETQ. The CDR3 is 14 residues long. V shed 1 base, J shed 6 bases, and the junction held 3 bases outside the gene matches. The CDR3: CASSLSQGDEKLFF. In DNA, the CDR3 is TGCGCCAGCAGCTTGTCCCAGGGGGATGAAAAACTGTTTTTT. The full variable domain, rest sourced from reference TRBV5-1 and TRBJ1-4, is KAGVTQTPRYLIKTRGQQVTLSCSPISGHRSVSWYQQTPGQGLQFLFEYFSETQRNKGNFPGRFSGRQFSNSRSEMNVSTLELGDSALYLCASSLSQGDEKLFFGSGTQLSVL.

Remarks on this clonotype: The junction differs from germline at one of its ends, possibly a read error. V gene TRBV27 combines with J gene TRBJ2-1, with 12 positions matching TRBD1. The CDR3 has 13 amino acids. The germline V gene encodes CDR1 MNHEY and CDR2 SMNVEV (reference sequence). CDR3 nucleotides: TGTGCCAGAAGTTTAGGGACAGGGGGCGTCAAGTTCTTC. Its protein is CARSLGTGGVKFF.

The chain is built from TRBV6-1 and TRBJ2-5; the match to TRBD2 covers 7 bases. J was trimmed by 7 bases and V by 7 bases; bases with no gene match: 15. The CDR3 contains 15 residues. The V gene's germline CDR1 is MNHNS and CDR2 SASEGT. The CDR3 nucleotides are TGTGCCAGCACCACGGGGCTAGCGGACTTGGGGACCCAGTACTTC. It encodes CASTTGLADLGTQYF.

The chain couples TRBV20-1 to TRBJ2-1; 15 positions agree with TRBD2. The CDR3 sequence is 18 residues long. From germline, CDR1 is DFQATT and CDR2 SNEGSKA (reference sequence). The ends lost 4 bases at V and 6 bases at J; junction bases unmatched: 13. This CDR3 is CSAKGLAGGHLGGNEQFF. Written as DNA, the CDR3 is TGCAGTGCTAAGGGACTAGCGGGAGGCCACCTCGGAGGCAATGAGCAGTTCTTC.

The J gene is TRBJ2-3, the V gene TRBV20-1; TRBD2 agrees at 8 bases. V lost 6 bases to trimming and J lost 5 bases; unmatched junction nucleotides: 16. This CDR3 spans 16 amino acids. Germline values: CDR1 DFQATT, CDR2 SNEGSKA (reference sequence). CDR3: CSARFSGLAGIDTQYF. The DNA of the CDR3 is TGCAGTGCGAGATTCAGCGGACTAGCTGGTATAGATACGCAGTATTTT.

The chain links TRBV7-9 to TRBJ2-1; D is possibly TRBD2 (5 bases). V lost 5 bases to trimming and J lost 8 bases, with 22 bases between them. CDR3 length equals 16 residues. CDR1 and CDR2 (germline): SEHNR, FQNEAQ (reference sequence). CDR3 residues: CASSRVPSRRLDEQFF. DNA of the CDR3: TGTGCCAGCAGCCGGGTGCCTAGCAGGAGATTGGATGAGCAGTTCTTC.

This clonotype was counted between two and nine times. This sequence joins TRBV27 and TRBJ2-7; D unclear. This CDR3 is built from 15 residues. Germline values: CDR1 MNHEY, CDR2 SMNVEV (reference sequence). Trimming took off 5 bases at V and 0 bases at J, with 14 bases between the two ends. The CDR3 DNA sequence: TGTGCCAGCAGTCCAAGCCCCGGCAGCTCCTACGAGCAGTACTTC. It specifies CASSPSPGSSYEQYF.

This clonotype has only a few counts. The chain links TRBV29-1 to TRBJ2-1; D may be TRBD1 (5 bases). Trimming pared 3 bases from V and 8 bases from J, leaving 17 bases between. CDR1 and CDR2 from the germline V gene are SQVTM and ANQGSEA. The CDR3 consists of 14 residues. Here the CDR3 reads CSVDRQGSLHEQFF. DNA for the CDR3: TGCAGCGTTGACCGGCAGGGCTCCCTACATGAGCAGTTCTTC.

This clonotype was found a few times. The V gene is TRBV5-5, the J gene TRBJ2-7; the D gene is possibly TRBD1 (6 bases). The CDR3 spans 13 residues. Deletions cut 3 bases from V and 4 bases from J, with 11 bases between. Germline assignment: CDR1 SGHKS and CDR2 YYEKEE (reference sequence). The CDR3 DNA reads TGTGCCAGCAGCTCGGAACAGGGTTACGAGCAGTACTTC. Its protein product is CASSSEQGYEQYF.